The sequence of this TCR beta chain was determined in a study of blood T cell repertoires in COVID-19. Study summary: Material from acute and convalescent COVID-19 was sourced from the United States, Italy and Spain. Sources were T cells, B-cell-depleted T cells, or PBMCs; the material itself was cDNA or gDNA.

Details on this clone: The identical CDR3 is also encoded by other nucleotide sequences in the sample.

In the study's own analysis: Reference gene primer amplification gave estimated nucleated cell counts. This table comes from immunoSEQ multiplex PCR, and its TCRdb copy is limited to in-frame clones, with some not included. The DNA gave D and trimming, while V, J and clone size come from that table. The data show roughly 200,000 clones, with 84% seen just once and approximately 13% held by the top ten. Source material: peripheral blood. This receptor was taken from a human donor in a cohort sampled during active COVID-19.

CDR3 sequence (DNA): TGCGCCAGCAGCCAAACTAGCGGGAGCTCCTACGAGCAGTACTTC. This sequence encodes CASSQTSGSSYEQYF. The chain carries TRBV4-1 and TRBJ2-7; 11 bases line up with TRBD2. Per germline, CDR1 MGHRA and CDR2 YSYEKL. V lost 2 bases and J lost 0; bases outside the gene matches: 0. There are 15 residues in the CDR3.